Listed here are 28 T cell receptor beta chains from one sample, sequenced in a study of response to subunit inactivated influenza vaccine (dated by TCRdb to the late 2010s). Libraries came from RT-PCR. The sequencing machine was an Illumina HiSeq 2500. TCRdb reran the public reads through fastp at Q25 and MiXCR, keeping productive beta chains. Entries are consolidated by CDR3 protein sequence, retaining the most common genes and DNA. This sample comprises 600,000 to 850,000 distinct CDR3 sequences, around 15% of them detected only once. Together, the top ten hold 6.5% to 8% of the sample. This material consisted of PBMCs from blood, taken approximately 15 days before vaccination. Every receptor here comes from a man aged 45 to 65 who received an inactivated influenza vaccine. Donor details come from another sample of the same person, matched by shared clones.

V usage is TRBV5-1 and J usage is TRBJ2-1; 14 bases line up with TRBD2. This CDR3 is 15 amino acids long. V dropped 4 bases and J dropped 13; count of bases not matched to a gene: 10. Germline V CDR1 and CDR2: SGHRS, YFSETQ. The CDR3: CASSLGGLAGVGQFF. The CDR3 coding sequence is TGCGCCAGCAGCCTCGGGGGACTAGCGGGAGTAGGTCAGTTCTTC.

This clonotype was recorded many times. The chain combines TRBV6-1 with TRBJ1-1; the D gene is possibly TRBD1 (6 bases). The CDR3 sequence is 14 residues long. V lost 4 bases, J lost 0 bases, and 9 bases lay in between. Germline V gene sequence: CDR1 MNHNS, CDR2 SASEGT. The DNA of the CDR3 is TGTGCCAGCAGTGTACAGGGCCTGAACACTGAAGCTTTCTTT. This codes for CASSVQGLNTEAFF.

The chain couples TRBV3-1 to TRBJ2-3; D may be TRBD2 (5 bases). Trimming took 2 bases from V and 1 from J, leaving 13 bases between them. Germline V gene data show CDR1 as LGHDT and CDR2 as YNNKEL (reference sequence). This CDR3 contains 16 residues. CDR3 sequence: CASSQLSGLGTDTQYF. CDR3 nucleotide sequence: TGTGCCAGCAGCCAACTCAGCGGTTTGGGCACAGATACGCAGTATTTT.

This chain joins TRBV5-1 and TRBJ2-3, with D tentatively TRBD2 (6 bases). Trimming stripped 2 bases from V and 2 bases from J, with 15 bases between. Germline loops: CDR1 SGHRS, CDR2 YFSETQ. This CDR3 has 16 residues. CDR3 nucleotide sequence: TGCGCCAGCAGCTTCGGGGCACGGACTAACACAGATACGCAGTATTTT. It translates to CASSFGARTNTDTQYF. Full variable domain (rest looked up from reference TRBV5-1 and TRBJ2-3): KAGVTQTPRYLIKTRGQQVTLSCSPISGHRSVSWYQQTPGQGLQFLFEYFSETQRNKGNFPGRFSGRQFSNSRSEMNVSTLELGDSALYLCASSFGARTNTDTQYFGPGTRLTVL.

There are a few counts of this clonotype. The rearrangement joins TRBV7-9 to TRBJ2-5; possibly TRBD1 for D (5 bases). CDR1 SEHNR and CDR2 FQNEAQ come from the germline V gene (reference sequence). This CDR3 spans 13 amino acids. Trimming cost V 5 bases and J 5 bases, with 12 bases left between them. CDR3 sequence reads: CASSPDSPETQYF. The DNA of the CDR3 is TGTGCCAGCAGCCCTGACAGCCCCGAGACCCAGTACTTC.

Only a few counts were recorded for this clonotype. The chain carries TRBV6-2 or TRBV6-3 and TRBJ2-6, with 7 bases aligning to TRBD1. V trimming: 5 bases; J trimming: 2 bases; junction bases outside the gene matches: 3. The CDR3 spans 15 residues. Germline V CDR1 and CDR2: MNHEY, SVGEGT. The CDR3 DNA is TGTGCCAGCAGTCGCGACAGGGCTGGGGCCAACGTCCTGACTTTC. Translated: CASSRDRAGANVLTF.

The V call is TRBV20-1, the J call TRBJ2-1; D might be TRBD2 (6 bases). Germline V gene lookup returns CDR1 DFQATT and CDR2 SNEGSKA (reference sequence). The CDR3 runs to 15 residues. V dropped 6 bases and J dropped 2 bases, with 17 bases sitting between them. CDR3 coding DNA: TGCAGTGCCATCAATAGCGGAGCGACCTACAATGAGCAGTTCTTC. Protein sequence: CSAINSGATYNEQFF.

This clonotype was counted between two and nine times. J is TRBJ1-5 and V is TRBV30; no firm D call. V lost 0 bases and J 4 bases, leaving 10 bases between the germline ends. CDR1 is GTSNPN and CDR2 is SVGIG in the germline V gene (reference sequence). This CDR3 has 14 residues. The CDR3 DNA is TGTGCCTGGAGTGTACCCGGGCTGAATCAGCCCCAGCATTTT. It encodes CAWSVPGLNQPQHF.

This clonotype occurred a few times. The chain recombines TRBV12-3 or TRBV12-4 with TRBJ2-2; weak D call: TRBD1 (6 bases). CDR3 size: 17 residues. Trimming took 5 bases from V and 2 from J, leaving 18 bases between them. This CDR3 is CASSTAGTSPNTGELFF. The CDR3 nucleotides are TGTGCCAGCAGTACAGCCGGGACAAGTCCTAACACCGGGGAGCTGTTTTTT.

The CDR3 loop reads CSASSGGQYGYTF. Here the CDR3 DNA reads TGCAGTGCTAGCTCCGGGGGACAATATGGCTACACCTTC. The chain employs TRBV20-1 and TRBJ1-2; tentatively, D is TRBD1 (6 bases). CDR1 and CDR2 (germline): DFQATT, SNEGSKA (reference sequence). The CDR3 consists of 13 residues. V lost 3 bases, J lost 5 bases, and 13 bases lay in between.

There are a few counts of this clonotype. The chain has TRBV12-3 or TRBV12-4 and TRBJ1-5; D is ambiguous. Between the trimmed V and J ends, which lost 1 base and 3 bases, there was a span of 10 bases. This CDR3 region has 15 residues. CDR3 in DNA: TGTGCCAGCAGTTTAGATGAAGGGTTCAATCAGCCCCAGCATTTT. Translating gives CASSLDEGFNQPQHF.

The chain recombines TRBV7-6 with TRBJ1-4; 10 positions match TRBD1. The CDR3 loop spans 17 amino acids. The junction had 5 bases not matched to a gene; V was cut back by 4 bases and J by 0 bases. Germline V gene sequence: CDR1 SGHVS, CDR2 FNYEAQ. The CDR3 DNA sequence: TGTGCCAGCAGCTCGGACAGGGGGACTGCAACTAATGAAAAACTGTTTTTT. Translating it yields CASSSDRGTATNEKLFF.

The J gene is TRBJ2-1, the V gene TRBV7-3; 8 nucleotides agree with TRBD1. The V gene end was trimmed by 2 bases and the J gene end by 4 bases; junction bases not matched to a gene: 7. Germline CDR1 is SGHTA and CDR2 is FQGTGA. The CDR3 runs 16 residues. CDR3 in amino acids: CASSLDDRGSYNEQFF. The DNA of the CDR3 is TGTGCCAGCAGCTTAGATGACAGGGGTTCTTACAATGAGCAGTTCTTC. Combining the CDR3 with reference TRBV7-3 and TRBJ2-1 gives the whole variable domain GAGVSQTPSNKVTEKGKYVELRCDPISGHTALYWYRQSLGQGPEFLIYFQGTGAADDSGLPNDRFFAVRPEGSVSTLKIQRTERGDSAVYLCASSLDDRGSYNEQFFGPGTRLTVL.

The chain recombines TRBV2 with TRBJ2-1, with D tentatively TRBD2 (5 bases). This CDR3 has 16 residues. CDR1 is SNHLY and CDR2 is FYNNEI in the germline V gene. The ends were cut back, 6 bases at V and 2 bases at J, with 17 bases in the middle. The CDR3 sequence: CASSPLGGCPYNEQFF. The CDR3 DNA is TGTGCCAGCAGCCCCCTGGGCGGGTGTCCCTACAATGAGCAGTTCTTC.

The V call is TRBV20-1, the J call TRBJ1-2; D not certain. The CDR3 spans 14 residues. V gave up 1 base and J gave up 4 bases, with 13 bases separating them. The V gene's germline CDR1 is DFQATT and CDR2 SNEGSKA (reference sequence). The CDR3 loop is CSARAPGSSYGYTF. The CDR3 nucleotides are TGCAGTGCTAGAGCCCCCGGGAGTTCCTATGGCTACACCTTC.

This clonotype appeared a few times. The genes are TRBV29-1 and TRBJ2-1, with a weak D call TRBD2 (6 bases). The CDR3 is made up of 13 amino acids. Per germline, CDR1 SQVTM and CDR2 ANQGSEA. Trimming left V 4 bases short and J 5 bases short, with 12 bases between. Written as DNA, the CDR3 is TGCAGCGTTGGTCGGGGGATGAACAATGAGCAGTTCTTC. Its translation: CSVGRGMNNEQFF.

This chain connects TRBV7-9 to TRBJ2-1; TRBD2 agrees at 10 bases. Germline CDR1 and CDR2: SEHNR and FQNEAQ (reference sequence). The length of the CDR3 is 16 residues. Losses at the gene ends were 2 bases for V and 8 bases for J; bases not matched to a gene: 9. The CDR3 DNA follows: TGTGCCAGCAGCTTAAAAGCGGGAGGGCCTAAGGATGAGCAGTTCTTC. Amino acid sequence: CASSLKAGGPKDEQFF.

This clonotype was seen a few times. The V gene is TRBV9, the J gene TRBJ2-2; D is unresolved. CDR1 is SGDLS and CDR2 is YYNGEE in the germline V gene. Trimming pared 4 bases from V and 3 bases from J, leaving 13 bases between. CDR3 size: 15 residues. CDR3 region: CASSPSWQHTGELFF. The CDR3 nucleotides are TGTGCCAGCAGCCCCTCGTGGCAGCACACCGGGGAGCTGTTTTTT.

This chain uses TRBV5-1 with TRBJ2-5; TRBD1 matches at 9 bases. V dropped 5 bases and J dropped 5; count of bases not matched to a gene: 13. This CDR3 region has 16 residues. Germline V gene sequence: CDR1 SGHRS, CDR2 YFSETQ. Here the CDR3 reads CASSTTGTGLRETQYF. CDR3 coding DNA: TGCGCCAGCAGTACTACCGGGACAGGGTTGAGGGAGACCCAGTACTTC.

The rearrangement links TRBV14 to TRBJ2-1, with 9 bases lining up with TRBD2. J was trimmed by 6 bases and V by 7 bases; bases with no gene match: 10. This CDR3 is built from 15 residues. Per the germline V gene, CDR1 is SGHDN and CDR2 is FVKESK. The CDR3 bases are TGTGCCAGCAACCTCGGCGGGGGGGCCCTCAATGAGCAGTTCTTC. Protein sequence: CASNLGGGALNEQFF.

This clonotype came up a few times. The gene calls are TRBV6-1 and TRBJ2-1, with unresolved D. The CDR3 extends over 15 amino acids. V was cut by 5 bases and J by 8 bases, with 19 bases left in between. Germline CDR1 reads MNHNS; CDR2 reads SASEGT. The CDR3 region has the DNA TGTGCCAGCAGTACGGATCCGGTCTACGGCTATGAGCAGTTCTTC. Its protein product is CASSTDPVYGYEQFF.

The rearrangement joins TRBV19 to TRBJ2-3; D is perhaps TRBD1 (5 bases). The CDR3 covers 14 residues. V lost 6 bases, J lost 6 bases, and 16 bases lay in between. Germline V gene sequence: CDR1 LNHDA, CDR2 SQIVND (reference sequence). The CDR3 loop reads CASSTRRGVDTQYF. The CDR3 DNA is TGTGCCAGTAGCACCCGTAGGGGCGTGGATACGCAGTATTTT.

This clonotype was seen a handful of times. The CDR3 sequence is CASSQVDWGYTF. CDR3 DNA: TGTGCCAGCAGCCAAGTGGACTGGGGCTACACCTTC. The V call is TRBV14, the J call TRBJ1-2; no clear D gene. Trimming took 1 base from V and 8 from J, leaving 8 bases between them. CDR3 size: 12 residues. CDR1 is SGHDN and CDR2 is FVKESK in the germline V gene.

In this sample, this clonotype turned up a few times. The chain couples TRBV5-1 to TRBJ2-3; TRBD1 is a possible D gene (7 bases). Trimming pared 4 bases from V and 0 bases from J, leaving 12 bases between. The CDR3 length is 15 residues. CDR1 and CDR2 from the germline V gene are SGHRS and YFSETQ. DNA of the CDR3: TGCGCCAGCAGCCGACAGGGACTGAGCACAGATACGCAGTATTTT. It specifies CASSRQGLSTDTQYF. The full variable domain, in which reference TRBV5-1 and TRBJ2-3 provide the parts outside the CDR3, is KAGVTQTPRYLIKTRGQQVTLSCSPISGHRSVSWYQQTPGQGLQFLFEYFSETQRNKGNFPGRFSGRQFSNSRSEMNVSTLELGDSALYLCASSRQGLSTDTQYFGPGTRLTVL.

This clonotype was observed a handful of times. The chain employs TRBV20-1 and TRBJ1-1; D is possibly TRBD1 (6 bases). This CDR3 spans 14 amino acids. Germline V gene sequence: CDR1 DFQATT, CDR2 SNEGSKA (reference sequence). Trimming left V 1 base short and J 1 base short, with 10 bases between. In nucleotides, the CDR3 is TGCAGTGCTAGAGCGGCAGGGGCGAACACTGAAGCTTTCTTT. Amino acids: CSARAAGANTEAFF.

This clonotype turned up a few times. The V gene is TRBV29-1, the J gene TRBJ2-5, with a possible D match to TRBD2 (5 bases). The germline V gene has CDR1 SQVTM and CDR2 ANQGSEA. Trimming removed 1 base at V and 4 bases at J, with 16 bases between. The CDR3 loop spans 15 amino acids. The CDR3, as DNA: TGCAGCGTTGAAGGGAGTCGGGATAGTTCAGAGACCCAGTACTTC. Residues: CSVEGSRDSSETQYF.

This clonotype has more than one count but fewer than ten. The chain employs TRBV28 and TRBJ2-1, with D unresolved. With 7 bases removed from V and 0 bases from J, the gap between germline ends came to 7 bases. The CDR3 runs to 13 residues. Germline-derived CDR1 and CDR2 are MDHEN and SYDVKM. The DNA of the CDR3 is TGTGCCAGCATACCTAGCTCCTACAATGAGCAGTTCTTC. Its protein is CASIPSSYNEQFF.

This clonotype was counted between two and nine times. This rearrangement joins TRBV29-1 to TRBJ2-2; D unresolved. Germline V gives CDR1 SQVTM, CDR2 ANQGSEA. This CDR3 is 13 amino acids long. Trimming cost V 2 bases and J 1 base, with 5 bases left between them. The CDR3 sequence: CSVELGNTGELFF. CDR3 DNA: TGCAGCGTTGAATTGGGGAACACCGGGGAGCTGTTTTTT.